The rows below give T cell receptor beta chains drawn from one sample of a study of CD8 T cells in Susac syndrome. TCRdb redid the calling of the immunoSEQ multiplex PCR reads with MiXCR, one entry per CDR3 protein. The table has about 130,000 distinct CDR3 sequences, around 95% seen once. The sequenced sample consisted of CD8+ T cells from PBMCs. The receptors originated from a human donor with Susac syndrome. The CDR3 runs from the conserved cysteine through the conserved F or W. D genes are given only for firm matches. Part of the rows lack a size; the others show once, few, many or a class for expanded clones.

. TRBJ2-1 . TRBV12-3/TRBV12-4 TGTGCCAGCAGTTTGGCAAAAGGTATAACGGGGGATGAGCAGTTCTTC CASSLAKGITGDEQFF
. TRBJ1-1 . TRBV29-1 TGCAGCGTTGCCCAGGACACTGAAGCTTTCTTT CSVAQDTEAFF
. TRBJ2-7 . TRBV27 TGTGCCAGCAGGTCTATGGAGAGCTCCTACGAGCAGTACTTC CASRSMESSYEQYF
few TRBJ1-1 . TRBV27 TGTGCCAGCAGTTTATCCGGCGGGGGAACTGAAGCTTTCTTT CASSLSGGGTEAFF
. TRBJ2-3 . TRBV28 TGTGCCAGCAGTACCCAGACAAGAAGGGATACGCAGTATTTT CASSTQTRRDTQYF
. TRBJ1-1 . TRBV6-6 TGTGCCAGCAGTTACGGGGAAAGGACTGAAGCTTTCTTT CASSYGERTEAFF
. TRBJ1-1 . TRBV20-1 TGCAGTGCCGAAGACCGGGACAAGGGCCGGAGGACTGAAGCTTTCTTT CSAEDRDKGRRTEAFF
. TRBJ1-6 . TRBV5-6 TGTGCCAGCAGCTTGACAAATCGAGGGGGCTATAATTCACCCCTCCACTTT CASSLTNRGGYNSPLHF
. TRBJ2-5 TRBD2 TRBV7-9 TGTGCCAGCAGCCAACCCGGGACTAGCGGTCAAGAGACCCAGTACTTC CASSQPGTSGQETQYF
. TRBJ1-6 . TRBV20-1 TGCAGTGCCGGTGGGGACGGATGGTATAATTCACCCCTCCACTTT CSAGGDGWYNSPLHF
. TRBJ2-2 . TRBV12-3/TRBV12-4 TGTGCCAGCAGTTTTCTTGGCGGGGAGCTGTTTTTT CASSFLGGELFF
once TRBJ1-1 . TRBV15 TGTGCCACCACCGGCCCGGGACGGCGGGGGGACACTGAAGCTTTCTTT CATTGPGRRGDTEAFF
. TRBJ1-2 . TRBV12-3/TRBV12-4 TGTGCCAGCAGTCAAGACAGCTATGGCTACACCTTC CASSQDSYGYTF
. TRBJ2-7 . TRBV19 TGTGCCAGTAGTATTGGGCAGAACTACGAGCAGTACTTC CASSIGQNYEQYF
. TRBJ2-1 . TRBV7-3 TGTGCCAGCAGCCAGACAAGCAATGAGCAGTTCTTC CASSQTSNEQFF
. TRBJ1-2 TRBD1 TRBV27 TGTGCCAGCAGCCGACAGGGATATGACTATGGCTACACCTTC CASSRQGYDYGYTF
. TRBJ2-3 . TRBV9 TGTGCCAGCAGCGGGTACAGCACAGATACGCAGTATTTT CASSGYSTDTQYF
. TRBJ1-2 . TRBV29-1 TGCAGCGTTGAAGATATTAGGGAGTCACATGGCTACACCTTC CSVEDIRESHGYTF
. TRBJ1-4 . TRBV5-8 TGTGCCAGCAGCTTGGGACAGCTGAATGAAAAACTGTTTTTT CASSLGQLNEKLFF
. TRBJ1-5 TRBD1 TRBV29-1 TGCAGCGTTGGGGCAGGGGGCTATTTTTATAGCAATCAGCCCCAGCATTTT CSVGAGGYFYSNQPQHF